These 29 T cell receptor beta chains came from one sample sequenced in a study of blood T cell repertoires in COVID-19. Libraries were prepared by immunoSEQ multiplex PCR; TCRdb keeps only in-frame clonotypes and omits some of them. The sample holds 150,000 to 200,000 clones, approximately 80% seen once. Source material: PBMCs or T cells enriched from blood (not recorded which). Receptors originate from a man aged 35 to 55 who had recovered from COVID-19.

The chain couples TRBV18 to TRBJ2-2; D is perhaps TRBD1 (6 bases). Germline CDR1 reads KGHSH; CDR2 reads LQKENI. This CDR3 is 13 amino acids long. The ends were cut back, 6 bases at V and 7 bases at J, with 12 bases in the middle. The CDR3 DNA reads as TGTGCCAGCTCCCCCCTGGGACACGGGGAGCTGTTTTTT. It is translated as CASSPLGHGELFF.

The rearrangement uses TRBV19 and TRBJ2-4; tentatively, D is TRBD2 (6 bases). Trimming removed 1 base from V and 3 bases from J, with 22 bases in between. CDR1 and CDR2 (germline): LNHDA, SQIVND (reference sequence). There are 19 residues in the CDR3. In DNA form, the CDR3 reads TGTGCCAGTAGTATAGCGGCGGGATCGGGCGTACCGGTCAAAAACATTCAGTACTTC. Its protein product is CASSIAAGSGVPVKNIQYF. The whole variable domain, filled in from reference TRBV19 and TRBJ2-4, reads DGGITQSPKYLFRKEGQNVTLSCEQNLNHDAMYWYRQDPGQGLRLIYYSQIVNDFQKGDIAEGYSVSREKKESFPLTVTSAQKNPTAFYLCASSIAAGSGVPVKNIQYFGAGTRLSVL.

V is TRBV6-5 and J is TRBJ1-6; 9 bases align to TRBD1. The CDR3 is made up of 15 amino acids. V dropped 5 bases and J dropped 6; count of bases not matched to a gene: 5. Germline CDR1 MNHEY, CDR2 SVGAGI. CDR3 in DNA: TGTGCCAGCAGTCCTGGGACAGGGATTAATTCACCCCTCCACTTT. Amino acids: CASSPGTGINSPLHF.

This clone was seen more than once but under ten times. This chain joins TRBV30 and TRBJ1-5; D not resolved. This CDR3 is built from 12 residues. CDR1 is GTSNPN, CDR2 SVGIG, per germline (reference sequence). Trimming left V 3 bases short and J 11 bases short, with 14 bases between. The CDR3 is CAWSLPGRAQHF. The DNA of the CDR3 is TGTGCCTGGAGCCTTCCGGGGAGAGCCCAGCATTTT.

This clone is a singleton in its sample. J is TRBJ2-3 and V is TRBV14; 8 nucleotides line up with TRBD1. Germline V lookup: CDR1 SGHDN, CDR2 FVKESK. The CDR3 is 18 residues long. V dropped 1 base and J dropped 0; count of bases not matched to a gene: 9. CDR3 residues: CASSQAPWTGTSTDTQYF. The CDR3, as DNA: TGTGCCAGCAGCCAAGCTCCATGGACAGGGACTAGCACAGATACGCAGTATTTT.

The chain has TRBV19 and TRBJ1-1, with D possibly being TRBD1 (5 bases). V shed 2 bases and J shed 4 bases, with 11 bases lying between them. Germline V gives CDR1 LNHDA, CDR2 SQIVND (reference sequence). The CDR3 is 14 amino acids. The CDR3 spells CASSIYGGTTEAFF. The CDR3 DNA sequence: TGTGCCAGTAGTATATACGGGGGGACCACTGAAGCTTTCTTT.

This chain joins TRBV10-1 and TRBJ1-1; D remains ambiguous. The length of the CDR3 is 12 residues. With 9 bases removed from V and 5 bases from J, the gap between germline ends came to 13 bases. Germline CDR1 WNHNN, CDR2 SYGVQD (reference sequence). In DNA form, the CDR3 reads TGCGCCAGGGAGGGAGCGGAGACTGAAGCTTTCTTT. Protein product: CAREGAETEAFF.

This chain joins TRBV18 and TRBJ2-5; 8 nucleotides align to TRBD1. J was trimmed by 4 bases and V by 6 bases; bases with no gene match: 7. The V gene's germline CDR1 is KGHSH and CDR2 LQKENI. The CDR3 extends over 14 amino acids. The CDR3 is CASSQGAEGETQYF. DNA for the CDR3: TGTGCCAGCTCCCAGGGGGCTGAGGGAGAGACCCAGTACTTC.

This clone was detected once. V gene TRBV10-3 combines with J gene TRBJ2-2; D might be TRBD1 (6 bases). Germline CDR1 and CDR2: ENHRY and SYGVKD. The germline V and J ends were trimmed by 3 bases and 4 bases, with 15 bases remaining between them. The CDR3 is 16 residues long. CDR3 nucleotide sequence: TGTGCCATCAGTGATCTAAGGGGGTCCTCCACCGGGGAGCTGTTTTTT. Residues: CAISDLRGSSTGELFF.

The chain employs TRBV30 and TRBJ2-2, with a possible D match to TRBD2 (7 bases). The CDR3 has 16 residues. The V end was cut by 4 bases, the J end by 1 base, with 16 bases between. The germline V gene encodes CDR1 GTSNPN and CDR2 SVGIG (reference sequence). The CDR3 spells CAWIIKRGGNTGELFF. CDR3 sequence (DNA): TGTGCCTGGATCATTAAGAGGGGGGGGAACACCGGGGAGCTGTTTTTT.

The rearrangement uses TRBV30 and TRBJ2-5, with TRBD2 matching 11 bases. The CDR3 is 17 residues long. CDR1 is GTSNPN and CDR2 is SVGIG in the germline V gene (reference sequence). V was clipped by 2 bases and J by 5 bases; unmatched bases: 13. The CDR3 nucleotides read TGTGCCTGGAGTTCTCCCGTTAGCGGGGGGGCCGGGGAGACCCAGTACTTC. It codes for CAWSSPVSGGAGETQYF.

The chain links TRBV21-1 to TRBJ1-1; the table's TRBD1 call for D was not verified on the DNA. TRBV21-1 is marked as a pseudogene. This CDR3 contains 19 residues. The CDR3: CASSSPGWDRGVTDTEAFF. CDR3 bases: TGTGCCAGCAGCTCGCCTGGTTGGGACAGGGGGGTGACGGACACTGAAGCTTTCTTT.

This sequence joins TRBV6-9 and TRBJ2-7; tentative D call: TRBD1 (6 bases). The CDR3 contains 15 residues. Looked up from germline, CDR1 is MNHGY and CDR2 is SVAAGI. With 3 bases removed from V and 4 bases from J, the gap between germline ends came to 16 bases. CDR3 in amino acids: CASSYPMQGCYEQYV. CDR3 DNA sequence: TGTGCCAGCAGTTACCCGATGCAGGGGTGTTACGAGCAGTACGTC.

This chain links TRBV5-6 with TRBJ1-4; perhaps TRBD1 as D (5 bases). Germline loops: CDR1 SGHDT, CDR2 YYEEEE. This CDR3 comprises 13 residues. V was cut by 3 bases and J by 3 bases, with 6 bases left in between. The CDR3 here is CASSSGSNEKLFF. Here the CDR3 DNA reads TGTGCCAGCAGCTCAGGGTCTAATGAAAAACTGTTTTTT. The entire variable domain, with the rest obtained from reference TRBV5-6 and TRBJ1-4, is as follows: DAGVTQSPTHLIKTRGQQVTLRCSPKSGHDTVSWYQQALGQGPQFIFQYYEEEERQRGNFPDRFSGHQFPNYSSELNVNALLLGDSALYLCASSSGSNEKLFFGSGTQLSVL.

The chain joins TRBV5-1 to TRBJ2-1; 8 bases are shared with TRBD1. The CDR3 sequence is 12 residues long. V lost 2 bases, J lost 12 bases, and 4 bases stayed unmatched. Germline assignment: CDR1 SGHRS and CDR2 YFSETQ. The CDR3 nucleotides read TGCGCCAGCAGCTTCGGACAGGGAGGGCAGTTCTTC. Translated: CASSFGQGGQFF.

The chain is built from TRBV10-1 and TRBJ2-1, with a weak D call TRBD1 (6 bases). This CDR3 contains 14 residues. CDR1 WNHNN and CDR2 SYGVQD come from the germline V gene (reference sequence). Trimming stripped 4 bases from V and 6 bases from J, with 13 bases between. The CDR3, as DNA: TGCGCCAGCAGTGCTCAGACAGGATTCAATGAGCAGTTCTTC. Protein sequence: CASSAQTGFNEQFF.

CDR3 sequence: CASSLLGQGTGGEAFF. CDR3 coding DNA: TGTGCCAGCAGTTTACTAGGACAGGGGACGGGCGGTGAAGCTTTCTTT. V gene TRBV27 combines with J gene TRBJ1-1; 9 bases fit TRBD1. This CDR3 contains 16 residues. The germline V gene encodes CDR1 MNHEY and CDR2 SMNVEV (reference sequence). The J segment lost 7 bases and the V segment lost 2 bases, leaving 11 bases of the junction unmatched.

The J gene is TRBJ2-5, the V gene TRBV2; D is undetermined. V was shortened by 3 bases and J by 3 bases, with 5 bases between the two germline ends. Germline CDR1 SNHLY, CDR2 FYNNEI. CDR3 length equals 12 residues. DNA of the CDR3: TGTGCCAGCAGTGAGGCCGAAGAGACCCAGTACTTC. It codes for CASSEAEETQYF. Drawing the rest from reference TRBV2 and TRBJ2-5, the complete variable domain is EPEVTQTPSHQVTQMGQEVILRCVPISNHLYFYWYRQILGQKVEFLVSFYNNEISEKSEIFDDQFSVERPDGSNFTLKIRSTKLEDSAMYFCASSEAEETQYFGPGTRLLVL.

Note on this clone: One end of the junction varies from germline; a read error may be responsible. The rearrangement joins TRBV2 to TRBJ1-6; no reliable D call. Germline CDR1 reads SNHLY; CDR2 reads FYNNEI. This CDR3 contains 16 residues. The CDR3 here is CASNEYLLGANSPLHF. The CDR3 region has the DNA TGTGCCAGCAATGAATATTTGTTGGGCGCGAATTCACCCCTCCACTTT.

The rearrangement uses TRBV7-6 and TRBJ1-2, with 7 bases identical to TRBD1. Trimming at V came to 0 bases and at J to 0 bases, leaving 10 bases not matched to a gene. The length of the CDR3 is 18 residues. The germline V gene encodes CDR1 SGHVS and CDR2 FNYEAQ. The CDR3 loop reads CASSLAVYRGNTNYGYTF. In nucleotides, the CDR3 is TGTGCCAGCAGCTTAGCGGTTTACAGGGGAAATACTAACTATGGCTACACCTTC.

This clone appeared once. The chain recombines TRBV9 with TRBJ2-3; D is possibly TRBD2 (5 bases). Germline V gene lookup returns CDR1 SGDLS and CDR2 YYNGEE. The CDR3 totals 15 residues. V was cut by 3 bases and J by 0 bases, with 11 bases left in between. CDR3 bases: TGTGCCAGCAGCGGGACTGGCGGGAGCACAGATACGCAGTATTTT. This translates into CASSGTGGSTDTQYF.

The V gene is TRBV3-1 (or the pseudogene TRBV3-2), the J gene TRBJ1-3; no firm D call. Trimming removed 2 bases from V and 0 bases from J, with 11 bases in between. The CDR3 covers 16 residues. Germline V gene lookup returns CDR1 LGHDT and CDR2 YNNKEL (reference sequence). The CDR3 is CASSQTGGSSGNTIYF. The CDR3, as DNA: TGTGCCAGCAGCCAAACCGGCGGTAGCTCTGGAAACACCATATATTTT.

The V gene is TRBV10-2, the J gene TRBJ2-5; TRBD1 agrees at 8 bases. Trimming removed 2 bases from V and 2 bases from J; junction bases left unmatched: 1. Per the germline V gene, CDR1 is WSHSY and CDR2 is SAAADI. There are 14 residues in the CDR3. The CDR3 DNA reads TGCGCCAGCAGTGAGGGGGACAGGCAAGAGACCCAGTACTTC. Protein sequence: CASSEGDRQETQYF.

The table lists this clone with a few counts. J is TRBJ1-2 and V is TRBV6-5; tentatively, D is TRBD1 (5 bases). The germline V gene has CDR1 MNHEY and CDR2 SVGAGI. The CDR3 sequence is 14 residues long. Trimming removed 4 bases at V and 5 bases at J, with 14 bases between. The CDR3 DNA sequence: TGTGCCAGCAGTTCTAATGGGGCAAGTTATGGCTACACCTTC. Amino acids: CASSSNGASYGYTF.

The V and J genes are TRBV12-5 and TRBJ2-1; D is possibly TRBD2 (5 bases). Germline values: CDR1 LGHNT, CDR2 FRNRAP. Trimming removed 7 bases at V and 8 bases at J, with 21 bases between. The CDR3 spans 15 residues. The CDR3 loop is CASANGLAIGDEQFF. The CDR3 nucleotides are TGTGCTAGTGCAAATGGGCTAGCAATTGGGGATGAGCAGTTCTTC.

This clone was observed a handful of times. CDR3 DNA: TGCAGCGCCGTACACCTGAGCACAGATACGCAGTATTTT. Translation: CSAVHLSTDTQYF. The chain carries TRBV29-1 and TRBJ2-3; D is unresolved. CDR3 length equals 13 residues. Between the trimmed V and J ends, which lost 7 bases and 0 bases, there was a span of 11 bases. Germline V lookup: CDR1 SQVTM, CDR2 ANQGSEA.

The chain carries TRBV27 and TRBJ1-1; 10 bases align to TRBD1. Germline V gene sequence: CDR1 MNHEY, CDR2 SMNVEV (reference sequence). CDR3 length equals 15 residues. V was pared by 5 bases and J by 4 bases, with 7 bases of the junction left unmatched. This chain's CDR3 is CASSPRQGARTEAFF. CDR3 nucleotide sequence: TGTGCCAGCAGTCCACGACAGGGGGCGCGCACTGAAGCTTTCTTT.

This clone was found a few times. The chain recombines TRBV7-9 with TRBJ2-1; D is perhaps TRBD1 (5 bases). The V end lost 3 bases, the J end lost 10 bases, and 10 bases lay between the germline ends. CDR1 is SEHNR, CDR2 FQNEAQ, per germline (reference sequence). The CDR3 spans 12 residues. CDR3 nucleotide sequence: TGTGCCAGCAGCTTGGACGACAGAGAGCAGTTCTTC. This codes for CASSLDDREQFF.

This clone appeared a few times. This sequence joins TRBV5-4 and TRBJ2-2, with 9 bases fitting TRBD1. Germline assignment: CDR1 SGHNT and CDR2 YYREEE (reference sequence). The CDR3 covers 15 residues. Unmatched junction bases numbered 4, after V lost 4 bases and J lost 3 bases. CDR3 bases: TGTGCCAGCAGCCCGGGACAGGGTGACACCGGGGAGCTGTTTTTT. Translated: CASSPGQGDTGELFF.